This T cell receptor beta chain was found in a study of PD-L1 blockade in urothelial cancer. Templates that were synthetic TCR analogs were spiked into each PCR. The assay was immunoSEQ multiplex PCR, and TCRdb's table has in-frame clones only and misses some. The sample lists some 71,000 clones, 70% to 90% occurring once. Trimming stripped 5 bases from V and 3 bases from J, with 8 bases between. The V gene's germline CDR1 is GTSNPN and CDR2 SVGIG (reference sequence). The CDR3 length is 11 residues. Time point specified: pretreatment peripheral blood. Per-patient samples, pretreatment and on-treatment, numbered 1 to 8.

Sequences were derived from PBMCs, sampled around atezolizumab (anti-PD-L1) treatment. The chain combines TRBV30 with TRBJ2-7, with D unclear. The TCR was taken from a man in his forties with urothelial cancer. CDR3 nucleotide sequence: TGTGCCTGGCAGGCATACTACGAGCAGTACTTC. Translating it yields CAWQAYYEQYF.